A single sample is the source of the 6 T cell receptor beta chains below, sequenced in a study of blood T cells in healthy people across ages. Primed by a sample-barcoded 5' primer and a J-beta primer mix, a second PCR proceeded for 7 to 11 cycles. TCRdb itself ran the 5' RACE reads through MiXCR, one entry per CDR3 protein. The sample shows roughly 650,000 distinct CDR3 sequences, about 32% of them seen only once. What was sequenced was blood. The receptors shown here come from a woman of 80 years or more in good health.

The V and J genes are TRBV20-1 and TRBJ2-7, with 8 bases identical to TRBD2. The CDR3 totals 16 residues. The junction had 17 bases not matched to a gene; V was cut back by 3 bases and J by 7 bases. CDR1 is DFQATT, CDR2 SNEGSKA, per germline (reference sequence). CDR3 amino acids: CSASGAGARSYNEQYF. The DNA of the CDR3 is TGCAGTGCTAGCGGAGCGGGGGCCCGCTCCTACAATGAGCAGTACTTC.

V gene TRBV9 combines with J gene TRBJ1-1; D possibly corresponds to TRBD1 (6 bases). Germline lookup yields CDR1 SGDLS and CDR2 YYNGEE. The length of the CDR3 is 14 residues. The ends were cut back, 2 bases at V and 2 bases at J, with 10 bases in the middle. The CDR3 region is CASSVSDRNTEAFF. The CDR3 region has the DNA TGTGCCAGCAGCGTTTCGGACAGAAACACTGAAGCTTTCTTT.

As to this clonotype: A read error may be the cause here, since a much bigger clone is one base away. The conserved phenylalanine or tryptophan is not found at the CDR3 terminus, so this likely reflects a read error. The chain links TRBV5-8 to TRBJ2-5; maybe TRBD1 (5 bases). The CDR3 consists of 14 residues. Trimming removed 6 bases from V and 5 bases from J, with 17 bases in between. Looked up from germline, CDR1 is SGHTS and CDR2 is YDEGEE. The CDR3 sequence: CASTERGSRETQYI. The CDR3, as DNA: TGTGCCAGCACCGAAAGGGGTAGCAGGGAGACCCAGTACATC.

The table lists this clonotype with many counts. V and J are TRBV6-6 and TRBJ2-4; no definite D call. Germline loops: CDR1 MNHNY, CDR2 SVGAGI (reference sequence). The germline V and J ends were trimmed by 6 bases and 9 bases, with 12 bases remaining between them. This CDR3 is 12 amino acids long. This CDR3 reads CASSLAGPIQYF. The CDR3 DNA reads TGTGCCAGCAGCCTGGCCGGGCCCATTCAGTACTTC.

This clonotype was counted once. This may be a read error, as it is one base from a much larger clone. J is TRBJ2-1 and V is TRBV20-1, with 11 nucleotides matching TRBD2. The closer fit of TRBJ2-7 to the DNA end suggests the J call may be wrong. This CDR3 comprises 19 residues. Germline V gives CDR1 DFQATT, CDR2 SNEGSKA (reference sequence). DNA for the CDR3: TGCAGTGCTAGAGCGTTGCCTAGCGGGGGGCCCGCGACTCACAATGAGCAGTACTTC. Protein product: CSARALPSGGPATHNEQYF.

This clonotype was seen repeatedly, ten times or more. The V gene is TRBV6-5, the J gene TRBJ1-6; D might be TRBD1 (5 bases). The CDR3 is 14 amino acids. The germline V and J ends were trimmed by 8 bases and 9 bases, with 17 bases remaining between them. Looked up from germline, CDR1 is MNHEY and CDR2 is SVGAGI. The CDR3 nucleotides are TGTGCCAGCGGGAATTTTTGGGGGGGTTCACCCCTCCACTTT. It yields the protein CASGNFWGGSPLHF.